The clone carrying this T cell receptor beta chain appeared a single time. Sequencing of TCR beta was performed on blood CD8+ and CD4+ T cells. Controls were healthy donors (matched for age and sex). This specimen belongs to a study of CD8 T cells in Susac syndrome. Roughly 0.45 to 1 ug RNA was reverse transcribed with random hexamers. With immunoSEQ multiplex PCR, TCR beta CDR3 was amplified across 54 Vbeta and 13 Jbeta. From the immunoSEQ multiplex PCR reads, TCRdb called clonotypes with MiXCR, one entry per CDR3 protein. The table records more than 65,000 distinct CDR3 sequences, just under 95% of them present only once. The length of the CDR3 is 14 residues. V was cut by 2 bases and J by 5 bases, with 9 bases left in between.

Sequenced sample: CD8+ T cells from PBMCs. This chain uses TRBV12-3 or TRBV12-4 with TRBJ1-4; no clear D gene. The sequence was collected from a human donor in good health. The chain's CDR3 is CASSLLQINEKLFF. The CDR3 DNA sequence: TGTGCCAGCAGTTTATTGCAGATAAATGAAAAACTGTTTTTT.